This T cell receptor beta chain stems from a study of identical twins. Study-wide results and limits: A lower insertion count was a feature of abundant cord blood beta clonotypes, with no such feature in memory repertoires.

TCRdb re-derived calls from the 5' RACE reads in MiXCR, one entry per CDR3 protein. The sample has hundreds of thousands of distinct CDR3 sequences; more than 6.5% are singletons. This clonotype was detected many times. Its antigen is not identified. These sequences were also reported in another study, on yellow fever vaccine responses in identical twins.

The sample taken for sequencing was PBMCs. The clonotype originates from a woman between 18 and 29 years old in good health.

CDR3 nucleotide sequence: TGCAGCGTTGTCTTCGGACCTAGGGGCTGGAATGAGCAGTTCTTC. It codes for CSVVFGPRGWNEQFF. This chain joins TRBV29-1 and TRBJ2-1; TRBD1 is a possible D gene (5 bases). V lost 4 bases, J lost 7 bases, and 20 bases lay in between. The CDR3 totals 15 residues. Germline V gene sequence: CDR1 SQVTM, CDR2 ANQGSEA.